This T cell receptor (beta chain) was identified in a study of T cell responses to AZD1222 COVID-19 vaccine. Overall study findings and caveats: Spike-spanning, vaccine-associated CD4 TCRs were dominant at 160-218 and 743-854. The reported proportion of spike-specific TCRs targeting unmutated variant regions was nearly half.

As regards this clone: Its antigen is currently unknown.

Repertoires were generated with immunoSEQ multiplex PCR, while TCRdb's copy carries only in-frame clones and drops some. Of 55,000 to 65,000 clones in the sample, approximately 89% were seen once. Per the germline V gene, CDR1 is SGHRS and CDR2 is YFSETQ. CDR3 length: 16 residues. J was trimmed by 7 bases and V by 0 bases; bases with no gene match: 7. The material sequenced was peripheral blood, taken 28 days after the second AZD1222 dose. The chain employs TRBV5-1 and TRBJ1-2; 12 nucleotides line up with TRBD1. The source of this sequence is an adult who received the AZD1222 COVID-19 vaccine. CDR3 coding DNA: TGCGCCAGCAGCTTGGTACCGGGACAGGGGGCGGGTGGCTACACCTTC. Protein product: CASSLVPGQGAGGYTF.